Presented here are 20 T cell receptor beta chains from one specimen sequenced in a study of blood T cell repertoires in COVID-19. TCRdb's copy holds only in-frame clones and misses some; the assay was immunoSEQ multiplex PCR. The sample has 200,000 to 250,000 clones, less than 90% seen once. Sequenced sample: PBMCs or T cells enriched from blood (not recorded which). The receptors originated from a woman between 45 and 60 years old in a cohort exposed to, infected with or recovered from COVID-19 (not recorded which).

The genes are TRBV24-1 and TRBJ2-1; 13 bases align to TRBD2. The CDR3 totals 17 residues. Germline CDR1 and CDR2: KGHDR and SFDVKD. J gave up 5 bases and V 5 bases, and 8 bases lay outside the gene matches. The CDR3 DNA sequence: TGTGCCACCAGTGGACCCGGGACTAGCGGGGTAGACAATGAGCAGTTCTTC. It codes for CATSGPGTSGVDNEQFF.

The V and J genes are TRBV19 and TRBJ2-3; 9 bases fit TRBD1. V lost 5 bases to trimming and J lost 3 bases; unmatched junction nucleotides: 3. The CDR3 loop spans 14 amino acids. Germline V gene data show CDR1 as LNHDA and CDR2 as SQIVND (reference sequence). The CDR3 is CASSGGQGTDTQYF. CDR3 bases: TGTGCCAGTAGTGGTGGACAGGGGACAGATACGCAGTATTTT.

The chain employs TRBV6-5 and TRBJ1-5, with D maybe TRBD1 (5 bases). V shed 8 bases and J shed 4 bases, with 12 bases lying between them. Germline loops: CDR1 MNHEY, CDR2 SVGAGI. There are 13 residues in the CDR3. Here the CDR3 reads CASQGKSNQPQHF. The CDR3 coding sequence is TGTGCCAGCCAGGGAAAATCAAATCAGCCCCAGCATTTT.

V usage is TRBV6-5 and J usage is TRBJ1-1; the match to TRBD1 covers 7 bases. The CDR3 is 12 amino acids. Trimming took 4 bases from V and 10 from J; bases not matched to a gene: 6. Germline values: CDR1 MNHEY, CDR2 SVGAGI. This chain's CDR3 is CASSSSEGAAFF. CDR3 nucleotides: TGTGCCAGCAGTTCCTCAGAGGGGGCAGCTTTCTTT.

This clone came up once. The CDR3 loop is CASSPGPGKGTEAFF. The CDR3 nucleotides read TGTGCCAGCAGCCCAGGACCGGGGAAGGGCACTGAAGCTTTCTTT. V and J are TRBV7-9 and TRBJ1-1; D not resolved. CDR3 size: 15 residues. Per the germline V gene, CDR1 is SEHNR and CDR2 is FQNEAQ (reference sequence). Trimming removed 5 bases at V and 4 bases at J, with 17 bases between.

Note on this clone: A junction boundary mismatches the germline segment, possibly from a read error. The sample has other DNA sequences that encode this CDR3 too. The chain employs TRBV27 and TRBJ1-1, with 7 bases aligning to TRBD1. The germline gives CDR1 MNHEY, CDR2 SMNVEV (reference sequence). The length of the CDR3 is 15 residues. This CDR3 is CASSTQGVGNTEAFF. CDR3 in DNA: TGCGCCAGCAGTACCCAGGGGGTAGGGAACACTGAAGCTTTCTTT.

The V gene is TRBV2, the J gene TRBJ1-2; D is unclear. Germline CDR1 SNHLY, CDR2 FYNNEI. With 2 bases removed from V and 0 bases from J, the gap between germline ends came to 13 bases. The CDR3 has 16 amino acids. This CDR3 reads CASSETMWRSNYGYTF. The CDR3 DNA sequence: TGTGCCAGCAGTGAAACTATGTGGAGATCTAACTATGGCTACACCTTC.

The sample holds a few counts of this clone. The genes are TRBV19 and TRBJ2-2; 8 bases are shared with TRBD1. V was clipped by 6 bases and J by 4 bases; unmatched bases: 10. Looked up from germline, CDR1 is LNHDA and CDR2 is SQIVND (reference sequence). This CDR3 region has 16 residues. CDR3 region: CASRGAAGGPTGELFF. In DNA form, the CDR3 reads TGTGCCAGTAGGGGGGCGGCAGGGGGCCCCACCGGGGAGCTGTTTTTT. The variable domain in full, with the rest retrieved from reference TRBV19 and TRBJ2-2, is DGGITQSPKYLFRKEGQNVTLSCEQNLNHDAMYWYRQDPGQGLRLIYYSQIVNDFQKGDIAEGYSVSREKKESFPLTVTSAQKNPTAFYLCASRGAAGGPTGELFFGEGSRLTVL.

Here the CDR3 reads CAWSLNYGYTF. DNA of the CDR3: TGTGCCTGGAGCCTAAACTATGGCTACACCTTC. This chain joins TRBV30 and TRBJ1-2, with no clear D. CDR1 and CDR2 (germline): GTSNPN, SVGIG (reference sequence). The CDR3 contains 11 residues. Trimming took off 3 bases at V and 2 bases at J, with 4 bases between the two ends.

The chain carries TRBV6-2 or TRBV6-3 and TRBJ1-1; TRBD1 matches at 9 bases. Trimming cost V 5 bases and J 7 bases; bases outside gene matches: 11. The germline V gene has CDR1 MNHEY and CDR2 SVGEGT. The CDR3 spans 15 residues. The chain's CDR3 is CASSQTGTGNDEAFF. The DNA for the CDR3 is TGTGCCAGCAGTCAAACCGGGACAGGGAATGATGAAGCTTTCTTT.

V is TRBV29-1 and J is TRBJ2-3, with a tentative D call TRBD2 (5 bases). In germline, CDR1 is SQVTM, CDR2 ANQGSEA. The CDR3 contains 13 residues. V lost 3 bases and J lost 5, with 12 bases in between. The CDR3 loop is CSVDRTRGDTQYF. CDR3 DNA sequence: TGCAGCGTTGATAGAACCCGGGGAGATACGCAGTATTTT.

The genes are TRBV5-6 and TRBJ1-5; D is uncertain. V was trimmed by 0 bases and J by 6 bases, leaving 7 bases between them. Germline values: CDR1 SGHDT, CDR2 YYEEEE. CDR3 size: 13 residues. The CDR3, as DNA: TGTGCCAGCAGCTTGGGAGTTAGTCAGCCCCAGCATTTT. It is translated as CASSLGVSQPQHF. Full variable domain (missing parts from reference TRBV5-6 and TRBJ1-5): DAGVTQSPTHLIKTRGQQVTLRCSPKSGHDTVSWYQQALGQGPQFIFQYYEEEERQRGNFPDRFSGHQFPNYSSELNVNALLLGDSALYLCASSLGVSQPQHFGDGTRLSIL.

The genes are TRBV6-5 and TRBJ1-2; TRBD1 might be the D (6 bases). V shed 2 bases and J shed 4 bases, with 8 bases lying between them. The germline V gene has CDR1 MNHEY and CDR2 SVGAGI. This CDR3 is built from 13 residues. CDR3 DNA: TGTGCCAGCAGTTACCAGGGGACCTATGGCTACACCTTC. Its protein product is CASSYQGTYGYTF.

The CDR3 DNA reads as TGCAGTGCCTCAGCGGGGACGCAGTATTTT. It encodes CSASAGTQYF. The J gene is TRBJ2-3, the V gene TRBV20-1; TRBD2 matches at 7 bases. Per the germline V gene, CDR1 is DFQATT and CDR2 is SNEGSKA (reference sequence). There are 10 residues in the CDR3. After removal of 6 bases from V and 9 bases from J, the junction contained 3 bases not matched to a gene.

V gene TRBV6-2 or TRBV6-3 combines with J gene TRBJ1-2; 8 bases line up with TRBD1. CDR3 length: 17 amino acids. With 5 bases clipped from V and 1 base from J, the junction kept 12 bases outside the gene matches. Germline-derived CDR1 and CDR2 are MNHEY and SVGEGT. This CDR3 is CASSDPAGGLYNYGYTF. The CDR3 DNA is TGTGCCAGCAGTGACCCGGCAGGGGGCCTCTATAACTATGGCTACACCTTC.

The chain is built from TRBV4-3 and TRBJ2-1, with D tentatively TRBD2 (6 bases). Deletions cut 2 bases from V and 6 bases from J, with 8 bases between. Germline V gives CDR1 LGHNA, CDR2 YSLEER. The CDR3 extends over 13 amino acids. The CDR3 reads CASSQRLVNEQFF. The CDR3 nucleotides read TGCGCCAGCAGCCAACGACTAGTCAATGAGCAGTTCTTC.

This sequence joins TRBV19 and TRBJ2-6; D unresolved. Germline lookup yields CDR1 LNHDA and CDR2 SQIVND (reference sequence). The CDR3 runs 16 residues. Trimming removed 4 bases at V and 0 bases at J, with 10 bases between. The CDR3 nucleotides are TGTGCCAGTAGTACCAGAGACAACTCTGGGGCCAACGTCCTGACTTTC. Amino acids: CASSTRDNSGANVLTF.

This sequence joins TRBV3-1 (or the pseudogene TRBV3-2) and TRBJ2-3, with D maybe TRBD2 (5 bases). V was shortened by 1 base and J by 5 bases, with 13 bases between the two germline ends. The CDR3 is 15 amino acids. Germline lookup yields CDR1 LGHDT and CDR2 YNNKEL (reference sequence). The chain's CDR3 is CASSQVYPGKDTQYF. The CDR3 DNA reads TGTGCCAGCAGCCAAGTTTATCCGGGGAAAGATACGCAGTATTTT.

The CDR3 sequence is CASSPISGGAYEQYF. The CDR3, as DNA: TGTGCCAGCAGTCCTATTAGCGGGGGGGCCTACGAGCAGTACTTC. V is TRBV28 and J is TRBJ2-7, with 11 bases lining up with TRBD2. The CDR3 length is 15 residues. Germline CDR1 reads MDHEN; CDR2 reads SYDVKM. V was pared by 5 bases and J by 2 bases, with 5 bases of the junction left unmatched.

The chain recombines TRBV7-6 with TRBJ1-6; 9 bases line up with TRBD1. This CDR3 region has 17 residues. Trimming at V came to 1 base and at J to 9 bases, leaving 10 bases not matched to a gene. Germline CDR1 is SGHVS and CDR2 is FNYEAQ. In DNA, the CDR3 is TGTGCCAGCAGCTTAGGGGGGACAGGGATTTTTACTTCACCCCTCCACTTT. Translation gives CASSLGGTGIFTSPLHF. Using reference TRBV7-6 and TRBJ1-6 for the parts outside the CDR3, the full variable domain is GAGVSQSPRYKVTKRGQDVALRCDPISGHVSLYWYRQALGQGPEFLTYFNYEAQQDKSGLPNDRFSAERPEGSISTLTIQRTEQRDSAMYRCASSLGGTGIFTSPLHFGNGTRLTVT.